This T cell receptor beta chain was obtained from a study of cytomegalovirus exposure and HLA in healthy donors. Study conclusions and caveats: In vitro confirmation showed a few CMV-associated chains to be CMV antigen specific. While the bulk of TCR sequences proved rare, some public TCRs turned up in many donors.

The germline gives CDR1 SGHNT, CDR2 YYREEE (reference sequence). The CDR3 contains 16 residues. V was cut by 7 bases and J by 6 bases, with 20 bases left in between. In the PCR, 60 Vbeta and 13 Jbeta primers were used. Repertoires were generated with immunoSEQ multiplex PCR, while TCRdb's copy carries only in-frame clones and drops some. The data contain 170,000 or so clones, about 80% of them seen just once; the ten biggest clones take up about 0.64%. In the case of this clone: Its antigen is as yet unknown.

Sequencing was performed on PBMCs. The chain couples TRBV5-4 to TRBJ1-6; no clear D. This receptor was obtained from a boy younger than 18 in good health and CMV-seronegative. CDR3 amino acids: CASGWASLPFNSPLHF. The CDR3 DNA sequence: TGTGCCAGCGGATGGGCCAGCCTCCCCTTTAATTCACCCCTCCACTTT.